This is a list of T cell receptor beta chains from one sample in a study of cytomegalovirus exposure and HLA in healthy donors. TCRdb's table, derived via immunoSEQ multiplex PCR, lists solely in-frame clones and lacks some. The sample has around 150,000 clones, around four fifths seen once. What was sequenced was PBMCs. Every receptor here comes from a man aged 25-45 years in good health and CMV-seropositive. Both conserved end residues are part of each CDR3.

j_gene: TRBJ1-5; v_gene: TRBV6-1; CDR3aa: CASSEFRGTTSHSNQPQHF
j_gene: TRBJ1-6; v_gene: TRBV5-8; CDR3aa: CASSIQGRNSPLHF
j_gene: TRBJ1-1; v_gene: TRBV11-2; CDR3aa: CASSFTGSPNTEAFF
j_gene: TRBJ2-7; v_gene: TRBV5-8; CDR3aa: CASSLEPAREYEQYF
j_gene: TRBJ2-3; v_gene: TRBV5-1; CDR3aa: CASSPGTDTQYF
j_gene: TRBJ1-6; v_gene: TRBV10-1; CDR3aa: CASRSGLGFSPLHF
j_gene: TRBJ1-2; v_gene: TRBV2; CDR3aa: CASRDRGPQSTF
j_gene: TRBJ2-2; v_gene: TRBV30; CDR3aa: CAWRARDTGELFF
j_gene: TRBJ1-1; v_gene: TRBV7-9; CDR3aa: CASSERQGDTEAFF
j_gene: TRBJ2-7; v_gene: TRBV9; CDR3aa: CASSVGLVRSGEQYF
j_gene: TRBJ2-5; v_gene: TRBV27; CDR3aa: CASTEVGGRGQETQYF
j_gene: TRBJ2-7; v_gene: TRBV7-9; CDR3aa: CASSLEESVEQYF
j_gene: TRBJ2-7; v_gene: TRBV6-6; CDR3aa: CASSSRDRGAYEQYF
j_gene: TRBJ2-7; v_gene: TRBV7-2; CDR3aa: CASSYQGHSNGQYF
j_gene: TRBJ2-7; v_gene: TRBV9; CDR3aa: CASSVGTGGAYYEQYF
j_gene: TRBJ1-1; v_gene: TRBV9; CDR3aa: CTSSVGQDPWSGAFF
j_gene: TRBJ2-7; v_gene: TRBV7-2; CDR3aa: CASSSGWSLEQYF
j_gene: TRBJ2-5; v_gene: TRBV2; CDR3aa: CASSALTSGGTNQETQYF
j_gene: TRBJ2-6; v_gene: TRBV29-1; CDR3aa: CSAGSGANVLTF
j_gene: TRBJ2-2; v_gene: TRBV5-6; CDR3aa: CASSFQQLNTGELFF
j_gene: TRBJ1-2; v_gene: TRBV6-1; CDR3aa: CASRYSYGYTF
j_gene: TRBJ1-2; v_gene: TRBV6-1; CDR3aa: CAKDREGVVDYGYTF
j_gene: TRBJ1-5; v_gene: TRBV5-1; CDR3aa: CASSWTGGEPQHF
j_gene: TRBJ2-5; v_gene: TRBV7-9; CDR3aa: CASSLVQGAEETQYF
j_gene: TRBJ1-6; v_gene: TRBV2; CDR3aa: CASRGGTARASPLHF
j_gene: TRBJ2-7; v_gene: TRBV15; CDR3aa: CATSRDLGDTIYEQYF
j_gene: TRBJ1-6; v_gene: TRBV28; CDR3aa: CASSLVGQVLHF
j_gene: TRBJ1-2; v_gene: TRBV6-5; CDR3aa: CASSYGAGDSRYTF
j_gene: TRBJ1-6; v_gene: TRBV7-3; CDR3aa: CASSLVGGFNSPLHF
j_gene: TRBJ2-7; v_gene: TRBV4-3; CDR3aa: CASSQDPSGESYEQYF
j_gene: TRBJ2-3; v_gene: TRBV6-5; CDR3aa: CASSPGSSTDTQYF
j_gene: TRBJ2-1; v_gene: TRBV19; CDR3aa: CASSRQDRFDNEQFF
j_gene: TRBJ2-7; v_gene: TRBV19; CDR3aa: CASSLTGVYEQYF
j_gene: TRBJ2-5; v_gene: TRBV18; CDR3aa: CASSPDRTGGTQYF
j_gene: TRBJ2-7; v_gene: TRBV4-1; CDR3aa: CASSQISGGDTYEQYF
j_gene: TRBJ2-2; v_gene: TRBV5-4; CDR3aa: CASSFETGGHGELFF
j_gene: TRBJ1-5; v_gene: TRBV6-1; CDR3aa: CASSGSQPQHF
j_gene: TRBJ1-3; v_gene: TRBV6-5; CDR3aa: CASSYRGSGGNTIYF
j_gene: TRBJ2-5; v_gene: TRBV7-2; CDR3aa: CASSPRTSAFQETQYF
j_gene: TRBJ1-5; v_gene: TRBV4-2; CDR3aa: CASSHSGEGNQPQHF
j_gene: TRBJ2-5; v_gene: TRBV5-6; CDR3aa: CASSSLGQFQETQYF
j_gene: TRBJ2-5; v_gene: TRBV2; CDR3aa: CASSAGTSAETQYF
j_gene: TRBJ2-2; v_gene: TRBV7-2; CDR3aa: CASSFRRGGGELFF
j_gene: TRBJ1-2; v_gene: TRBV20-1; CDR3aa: CSARSHYGYTF
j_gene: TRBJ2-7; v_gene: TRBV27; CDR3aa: CASRSRDYSYEQYF
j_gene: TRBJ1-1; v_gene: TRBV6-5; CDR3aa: CASRSDRGRDEAFF
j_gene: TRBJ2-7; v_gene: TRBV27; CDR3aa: CASKLADSTAYEQYF
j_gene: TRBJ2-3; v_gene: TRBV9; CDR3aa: CASSVEGLAGADTQYF
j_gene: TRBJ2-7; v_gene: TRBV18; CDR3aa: CASSPSGQAYYEQYF
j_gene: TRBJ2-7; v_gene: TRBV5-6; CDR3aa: CASSPGHRVSYEQYF
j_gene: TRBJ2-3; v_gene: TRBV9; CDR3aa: CASSVSIQGTDTQYF
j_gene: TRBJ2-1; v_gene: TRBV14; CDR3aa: CASSQVGGGRSYNEQFF
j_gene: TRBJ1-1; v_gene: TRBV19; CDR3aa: CASSIEGANTEAFF
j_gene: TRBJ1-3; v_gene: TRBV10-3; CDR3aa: CAINPTGAGNTIYF